Described below is a single T cell receptor beta chain sequence and its context. The identical CDR3 is also encoded by other nucleotide sequences in the sample. Original processing methods: Reference gene primer amplification gave nucleated cell count estimates. This table comes from immunoSEQ multiplex PCR, and its TCRdb copy is limited to in-frame clones, with some not included. The V and J calls and the clone size are those of that table, but D and trimming were determined from the DNA. Of fewer than 85,000 clones in the sample, 70% to 90% were seen once. This sample was taken from a study of blood T cell repertoires in COVID-19. Across the study: Sites across the United States, Italy and Spain contributed samples from acute and convalescent COVID-19. PBMCs, B-cell-depleted T cells, or T cells were the source of the cDNA or gDNA that made up the material.

The CDR3 consists of 15 residues. V shed 5 bases and J shed 3 bases, with 14 bases lying between them. CDR1 is SNHLY, CDR2 FYNNEI, per germline. J is TRBJ1-5 and V is TRBV2; D possibly corresponds to TRBD1 (6 bases). This TCR was sampled from a man between 60 and 75 years old with acute or convalescent COVID-19. Sequenced input: peripheral blood. Here the CDR3 reads CASSLTGMDNQPQHF. CDR3 coding DNA: TGTGCCAGCAGTCTTACAGGGATGGACAATCAGCCCCAGCATTTT.